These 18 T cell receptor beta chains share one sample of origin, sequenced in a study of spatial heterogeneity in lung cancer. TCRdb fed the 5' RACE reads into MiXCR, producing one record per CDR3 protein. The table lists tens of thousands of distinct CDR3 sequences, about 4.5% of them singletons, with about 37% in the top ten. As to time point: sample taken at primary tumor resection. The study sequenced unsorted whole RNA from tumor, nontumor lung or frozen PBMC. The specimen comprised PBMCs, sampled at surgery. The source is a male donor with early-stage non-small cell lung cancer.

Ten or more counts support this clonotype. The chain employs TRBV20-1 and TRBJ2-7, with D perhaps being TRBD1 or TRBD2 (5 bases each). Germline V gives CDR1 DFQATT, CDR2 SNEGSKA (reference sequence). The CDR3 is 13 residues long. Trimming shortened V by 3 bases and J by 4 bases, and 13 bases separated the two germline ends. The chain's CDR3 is CSASEGMEYEQYF. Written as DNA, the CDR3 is TGCAGTGCTAGCGAGGGGATGGAATACGAGCAGTACTTC.

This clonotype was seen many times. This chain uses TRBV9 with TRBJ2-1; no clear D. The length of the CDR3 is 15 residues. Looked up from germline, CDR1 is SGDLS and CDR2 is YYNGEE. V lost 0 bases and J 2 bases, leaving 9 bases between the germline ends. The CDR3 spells CASSVDPSTYNEQFF. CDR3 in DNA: TGTGCCAGCAGCGTAGACCCCAGCACCTACAATGAGCAGTTCTTC.

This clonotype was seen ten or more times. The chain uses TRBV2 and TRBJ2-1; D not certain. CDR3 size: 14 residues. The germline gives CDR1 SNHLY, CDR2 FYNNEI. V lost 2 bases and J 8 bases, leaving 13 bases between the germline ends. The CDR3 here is CASSESQLGDEQFF. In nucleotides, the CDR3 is TGTGCCAGCAGTGAAAGCCAGCTGGGCGATGAGCAGTTCTTC.

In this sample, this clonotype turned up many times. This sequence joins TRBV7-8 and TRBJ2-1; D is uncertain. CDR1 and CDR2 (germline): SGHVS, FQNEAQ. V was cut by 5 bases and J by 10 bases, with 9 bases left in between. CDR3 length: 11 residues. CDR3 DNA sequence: TGTGCCAGCAGCCCGGCGATGGAGCAGTTCTTC. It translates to CASSPAMEQFF.

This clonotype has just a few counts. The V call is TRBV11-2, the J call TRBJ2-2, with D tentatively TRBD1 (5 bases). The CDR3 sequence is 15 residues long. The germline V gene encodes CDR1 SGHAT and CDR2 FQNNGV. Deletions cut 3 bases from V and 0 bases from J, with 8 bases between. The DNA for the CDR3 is TGTGCCAGCAGCTTTGAACAGGCGAACACCGGGGAGCTGTTTTTT. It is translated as CASSFEQANTGELFF. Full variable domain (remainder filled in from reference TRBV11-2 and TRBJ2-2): EAGVAQSPRYKIIEKRQSVAFWCNPISGHATLYWYQQILGQGPKLLIQFQNNGVVDDSQLPKDRFSAERLKGVDSTLKIQPAKLEDSAVYLCASSFEQANTGELFFGEGSRLTVL.

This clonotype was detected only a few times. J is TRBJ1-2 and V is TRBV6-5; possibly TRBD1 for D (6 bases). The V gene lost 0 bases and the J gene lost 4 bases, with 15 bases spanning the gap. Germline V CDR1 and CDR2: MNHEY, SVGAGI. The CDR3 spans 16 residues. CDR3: CASSYSTGGRGYGYTF. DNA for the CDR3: TGTGCCAGCAGTTACTCGACGGGGGGGCGAGGCTATGGCTACACCTTC.

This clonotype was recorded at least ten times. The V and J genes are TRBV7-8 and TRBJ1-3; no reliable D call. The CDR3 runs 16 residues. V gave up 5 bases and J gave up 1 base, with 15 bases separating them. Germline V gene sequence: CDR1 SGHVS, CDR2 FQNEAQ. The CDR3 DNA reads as TGTGCCAGCAGCCAGGAGAGGCGAAGATCTGGAAACACCATATATTTT. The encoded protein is CASSQERRRSGNTIYF.

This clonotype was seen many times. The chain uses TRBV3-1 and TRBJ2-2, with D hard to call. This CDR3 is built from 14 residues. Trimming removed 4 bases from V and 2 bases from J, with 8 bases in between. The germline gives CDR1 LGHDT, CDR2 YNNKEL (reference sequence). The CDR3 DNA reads TGTGCCAGCAGCCGCAATAGAAACACCGGGGAGCTGTTTTTT. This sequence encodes CASSRNRNTGELFF.

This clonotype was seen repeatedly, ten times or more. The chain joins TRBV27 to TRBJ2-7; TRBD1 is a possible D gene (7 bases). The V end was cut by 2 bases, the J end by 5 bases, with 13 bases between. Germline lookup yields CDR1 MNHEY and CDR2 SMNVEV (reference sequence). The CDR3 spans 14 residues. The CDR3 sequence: CASSLEGRGDEQYF. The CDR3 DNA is TGTGCCAGCAGTTTAGAGGGCAGGGGGGACGAGCAGTACTTC.

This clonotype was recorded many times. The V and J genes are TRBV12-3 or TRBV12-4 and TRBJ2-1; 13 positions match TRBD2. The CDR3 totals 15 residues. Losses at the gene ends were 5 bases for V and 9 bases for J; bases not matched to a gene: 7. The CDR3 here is CASSLTSGRASEQFF. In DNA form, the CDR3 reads TGTGCCAGCAGTCTTACTAGCGGGAGGGCCAGTGAGCAGTTCTTC.

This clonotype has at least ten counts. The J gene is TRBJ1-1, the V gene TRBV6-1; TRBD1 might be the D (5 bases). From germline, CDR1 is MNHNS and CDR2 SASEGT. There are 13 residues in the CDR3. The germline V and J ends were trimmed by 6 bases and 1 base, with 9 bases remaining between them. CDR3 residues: CASSQGQNTEAFF. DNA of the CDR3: TGTGCCAGCAGCCAAGGACAGAACACTGAAGCTTTCTTT.

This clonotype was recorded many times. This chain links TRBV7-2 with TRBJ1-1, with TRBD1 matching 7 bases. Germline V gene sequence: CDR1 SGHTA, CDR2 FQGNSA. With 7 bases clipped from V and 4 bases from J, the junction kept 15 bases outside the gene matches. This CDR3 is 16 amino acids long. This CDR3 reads CASTFSPGGTGTEAFF. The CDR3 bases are TGTGCCAGCACCTTTTCCCCAGGGGGTACAGGCACTGAAGCTTTCTTT.

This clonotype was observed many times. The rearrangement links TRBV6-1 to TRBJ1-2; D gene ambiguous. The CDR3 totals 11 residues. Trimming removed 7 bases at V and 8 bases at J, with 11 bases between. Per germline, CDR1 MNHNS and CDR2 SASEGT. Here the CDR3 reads CASMWEVGYTF. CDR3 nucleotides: TGTGCCAGCATGTGGGAAGTGGGCTACACCTTC.

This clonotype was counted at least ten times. The CDR3 protein is CSARVVIGNGYTF. Here the CDR3 DNA reads TGCAGTGCTAGAGTTGTGATAGGCAATGGCTACACCTTC. The J gene is TRBJ1-2, the V gene TRBV20-1; D is undetermined. The V gene lost 1 base and the J gene lost 6 bases, with 12 bases spanning the gap. Germline lookup yields CDR1 DFQATT and CDR2 SNEGSKA (reference sequence). This CDR3 is built from 13 residues.

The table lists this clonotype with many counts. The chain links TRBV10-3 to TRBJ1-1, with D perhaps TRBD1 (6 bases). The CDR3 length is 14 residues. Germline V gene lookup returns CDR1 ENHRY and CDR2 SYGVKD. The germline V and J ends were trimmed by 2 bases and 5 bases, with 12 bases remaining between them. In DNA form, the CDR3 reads TGTGCCATCAGTGAGACAGGGATGGAGACTGAAGCTTTCTTT. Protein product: CAISETGMETEAFF.

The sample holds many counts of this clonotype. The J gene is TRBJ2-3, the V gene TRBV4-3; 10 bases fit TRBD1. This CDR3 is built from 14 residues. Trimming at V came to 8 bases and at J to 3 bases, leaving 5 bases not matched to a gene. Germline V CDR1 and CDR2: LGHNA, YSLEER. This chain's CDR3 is CASQSGQGTDTQYF. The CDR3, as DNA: TGCGCCAGCCAGTCGGGACAGGGGACAGATACGCAGTATTTT.

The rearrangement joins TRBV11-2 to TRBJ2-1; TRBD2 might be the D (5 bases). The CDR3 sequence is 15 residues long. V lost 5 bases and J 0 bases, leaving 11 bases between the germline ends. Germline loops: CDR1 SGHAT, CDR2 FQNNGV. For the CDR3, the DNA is TGTGCCAGCAGCCCGACTACCTCCTCCTACAATGAGCAGTTCTTC. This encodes CASSPTTSSYNEQFF.

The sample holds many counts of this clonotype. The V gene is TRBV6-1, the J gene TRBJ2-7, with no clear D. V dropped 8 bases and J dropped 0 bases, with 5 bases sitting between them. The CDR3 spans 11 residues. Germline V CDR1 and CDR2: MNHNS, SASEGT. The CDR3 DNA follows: TGTGCCAGCGGGTACTCCTACGAGCAGTACTTC. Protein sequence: CASGYSYEQYF.